A selection of T cell receptor beta chains follows, all from one sample in a study of cytomegalovirus exposure and HLA in healthy donors. Here immunoSEQ multiplex PCR was the method, and the copy in TCRdb shows in-frame clones only, minus some. The table lists tens of thousands of clones, around 80% of them singletons. Sequencing was done on a sample of PBMCs. These receptor sequences come from a male donor in good health and CMV-seropositive. CDR3s include the opening cysteine and the closing phenylalanine or tryptophan. Each record gives: V gene, clone size, D gene, J gene, CDR3 protein, CDR3 DNA. D genes are given only for firm matches. Clone size is not always given. Where it is, it says once, few, many or a class for expanded clones.

v_call: TRBV6-1
clone_size: .
d_call: .
j_call: TRBJ2-3
cdr3_aa: CASSAWQGTASLDTQYF
cdr3_nt: TGTGCCAGCAGTGCCTGGCAGGGGACGGCCTCCCTCGATACGCAGTATTTT

v_call: TRBV5-1
clone_size: .
d_call: TRBD2
j_call: TRBJ2-1
cdr3_aa: CASSLEASGYNEQFF
cdr3_nt: TGCGCCAGCAGCTTGGAAGCTAGCGGCTACAATGAGCAGTTCTTC

v_call: TRBV5-4
clone_size: .
d_call: .
j_call: TRBJ2-3
cdr3_aa: CASSLGAGGDTQYF
cdr3_nt: TGTGCCAGCAGCTTGGGAGCAGGAGGAGATACGCAGTATTTT

v_call: TRBV2
clone_size: .
d_call: .
j_call: TRBJ2-7
cdr3_aa: CASRQVPYEQYF
cdr3_nt: TGTGCCAGCAGACAGGTTCCCTACGAGCAGTACTTC

v_call: TRBV10-2
clone_size: .
d_call: .
j_call: TRBJ2-5
cdr3_aa: CASSERESAQYF
cdr3_nt: TGCGCCAGCAGTGAACGGGAGAGCGCCCAGTACTTC

v_call: TRBV4-2
clone_size: .
d_call: .
j_call: TRBJ2-6
cdr3_aa: CASSQGGASGANVLTF
cdr3_nt: TGTGCCAGCAGCCAAGGGGGCGCCTCTGGGGCCAACGTCCTGACTTTC

v_call: TRBV5-4
clone_size: few
d_call: .
j_call: TRBJ2-2
cdr3_aa: CASRGADNTGELFF
cdr3_nt: TGTGCCAGCAGGGGGGCAGACAACACCGGGGAGCTGTTTTTT

v_call: TRBV28
clone_size: .
d_call: .
j_call: TRBJ2-1
cdr3_aa: CASSPSLARSYNEQFF
cdr3_nt: TGTGCCAGCAGTCCGTCTTTAGCGCGATCATACAATGAGCAGTTCTTC

v_call: TRBV7-9
clone_size: .
d_call: .
j_call: TRBJ2-7
cdr3_aa: CASSFSFEGEQYF
cdr3_nt: TGTGCCAGCAGCTTCTCGTTTGAGGGCGAGCAGTACTTC

v_call: TRBV27
clone_size: .
d_call: TRBD1
j_call: TRBJ2-7
cdr3_aa: CASRKGQGVYEQYF
cdr3_nt: TGTGCCAGCCGTAAGGGACAGGGGGTTTACGAGCAGTACTTC

v_call: TRBV30
clone_size: .
d_call: .
j_call: TRBJ1-1
cdr3_aa: CALEVGTEAFF
cdr3_nt: TGTGCCCTCGAGGTGGGCACTGAAGCTTTCTTT

v_call: TRBV21-1
clone_size: .
d_call: .
j_call: TRBJ2-3
cdr3_aa: CASRPGGVCTDTQYF
cdr3_nt: TGTGCCAGCAGGCCTGGGGGCGTCTGCACAGATACGCAGTATTTT

v_call: TRBV6-1
clone_size: .
d_call: TRBD1
j_call: TRBJ2-4
cdr3_aa: CASRGTGDINIQYF
cdr3_nt: TGTGCCAGCAGGGGTACAGGGGACATAAACATTCAGTACTTC

v_call: TRBV7-9
clone_size: .
d_call: TRBD2
j_call: TRBJ2-5
cdr3_aa: CASSFWFGGGDQETQYF
cdr3_nt: TGTGCCAGCAGCTTTTGGTTTGGCGGGGGGGATCAAGAGACCCAGTACTTC

v_call: TRBV28
clone_size: .
d_call: TRBD1
j_call: TRBJ2-1
cdr3_aa: CASYLAGQGVDEQFF
cdr3_nt: TGTGCCAGTTATCTCGCGGGACAGGGGGTGGATGAGCAGTTCTTC

v_call: TRBV28
clone_size: .
d_call: TRBD1
j_call: TRBJ2-1
cdr3_aa: CASSLPSGQGINNEQFF
cdr3_nt: TGTGCCAGCAGTTTACCCTCGGGACAGGGAATAAACAATGAGCAGTTCTTC

v_call: TRBV5-1
clone_size: .
d_call: .
j_call: TRBJ1-4
cdr3_aa: CASSPGRGPNEKLFF
cdr3_nt: TGCGCCAGCAGCCCGGGGCGGGGACCCAATGAAAAACTGTTTTTT

v_call: TRBV19
clone_size: .
d_call: .
j_call: TRBJ2-7
cdr3_aa: CASSEAGASYEQYF
cdr3_nt: TGTGCCAGTAGTGAGGCAGGGGCGTCCTACGAGCAGTACTTC

v_call: TRBV7-9
clone_size: .
d_call: .
j_call: TRBJ1-2
cdr3_aa: CASSLAAGEELNYGYTF
cdr3_nt: TGTGCCAGCAGCTTAGCTGCCGGGGAGGAATTGAACTATGGCTACACCTTC

v_call: TRBV5-6
clone_size: .
d_call: TRBD2
j_call: TRBJ2-1
cdr3_aa: CASSGWERTSDVYNEQFF
cdr3_nt: TGTGCCAGCAGCGGGTGGGAAAGGACTAGCGATGTCTACAATGAGCAGTTCTTC

v_call: TRBV27
clone_size: .
d_call: .
j_call: TRBJ2-7
cdr3_aa: CASSFADSYEQYF
cdr3_nt: TGTGCCAGCAGTTTTGCGGACTCCTACGAGCAGTACTTC

v_call: TRBV28
clone_size: .
d_call: TRBD1
j_call: TRBJ2-7
cdr3_aa: CASSRGQGAYEQYF
cdr3_nt: TGTGCCAGCAGCCGGGGACAGGGGGCTTACGAGCAGTACTTC

v_call: TRBV21-1
clone_size: .
d_call: .
j_call: TRBJ2-1
cdr3_aa: CASSPRQFF
cdr3_nt: TGTGCCAGCAGCCCGCGGCAGTTCTTC

v_call: TRBV5-5
clone_size: .
d_call: .
j_call: TRBJ2-1
cdr3_aa: CASSLGRVVDEQFF
cdr3_nt: TGTGCCAGCAGCTTGGGCAGGGTGGTGGATGAGCAGTTCTTC